The TCR beta chain under discussion was sequenced for a study of T cells in Graves' hyperthyroidism and ophthalmopathy. V gave up 2 bases and J gave up 8 bases; unmatched junction bases: 7. Germline CDR1 is MDHEN and CDR2 is SYDVKM. This CDR3 is 14 amino acids long. This clonotype turned up a few times. The authors obtained PBMCs from over 7.5 ml of fresh peripheral blood. RNA transcripts served as the template for amplifying TCR beta CDR3 regions. First-round RT-PCR of the TCR CDR3 relied on the HTBI primer set. MiXCR, applied by TCRdb to the multiplex PCR reads, yields one record per CDR3 protein. Of approximately 690,000 distinct CDR3 sequences listed, roughly 15% are singletons.

The sequence was collected from a woman between 45 and 65 years old with Graves' ophthalmopathy. Source material: blood. The chain joins TRBV28 to TRBJ2-3; the match to TRBD2 covers 7 bases. This CDR3 reads CASSLDPGGPTQYF. The CDR3 bases are TGTGCCAGCAGTTTAGACCCGGGAGGCCCTACGCAGTATTTT.